This TCR beta chain derives from a study of blood T cells in healthy people across ages (dated by TCRdb to between 2014 and 2017). Describing the broader study: In model experiments, roughly one uniquely barcoded TCR beta cDNA molecule per two T cells was captured by template switching. The study measured age-related changes in TCR beta repertoire diversity using deep sequencing normalized with unique cDNA molecular identifiers. Donors were grouped into four age groups: young (average 16 years), middle-aged (less than 40), aged (62) and long-lived (about 89). To avoid experimental bias, donors of different ages were distributed randomly across sequencing lanes. Using the same blood draw, the study looked at two additional independent replicas of 1 million unique cDNA reads for two donors, one aged 18 to 29 and the other aged 80 or older.

Comment on this clonotype: What antigen it recognizes has not been identified. No qualities accompany the bases; no much larger clone lies one base away.

Donors were roughly 40 systemically healthy Caucasian individuals from Russia aged roughly 6 to 90 years. Ten milliliters of peripheral blood were drawn from each donor into EDTA-treated Vacutainer tubes. PBMCs were isolated by Ficoll-Paque density-gradient centrifugation, with at least 7 million obtained per sample. Total RNA was extracted from PBMCs with Trizol reagent, with at least 5.5 micrograms obtained per sample. The percentages of naive CD45RAhigh/CD27high T cells were determined by flow cytometry on a PBMC aliquot from every donor. The receptor library was made with 5' RACE. The run used an Illumina HiSeq 2500. A second PCR of 7 to 11 cycles was performed with a sample-barcoded 5' primer and a J-beta primer mix. A template-switch 5' adaptor carrying 12 random nucleotides introduced a unique molecular identifier onto each TCR beta cDNA molecule. Each sample yielded at least 2.5 million CDR3-containing paired-end reads. All of the RNA was converted into first-strand cDNA using the Mint cDNA synthesis kit, with a TRBC-specific oligonucleotide serving as the primer. Following uracil-DNA glycosylase treatment, all cDNA underwent a first 18-cycle PCR with the universal primers M1SS and BC2_uni_R. On the authors' methods: Each sample was normalized by randomly selecting 1 million high-quality reads, each carrying a distinct molecular identifier. Instead of being binned into consensus sequences, reads with shared molecular identifiers were discarded. MiTCR, with a Q25 quality threshold and the strictest error-elimination algorithm, was used for CDR3 identification, clonotype clustering and error correction. Lower-bound total TCR beta diversity was estimated with a nonparametric unseen species model using Euler transformation. TCRdb cleaned the public reads at Q25 with fastp, built clones with MiXCR and kept in-frame beta chains. When rows share a CDR3 protein, they turn into one entry using the most common DNA and genes. These V and J calls are TCRdb output, not the study's own analysis. The table for this sample lists about 780,000 distinct CDR3 sequences; about 45% of them were counted only once. The ten biggest clones cover less than 20% of the sample.

Study-wide conclusions, independent of this receptor: Observed TCR beta diversity per million T cells fell roughly linearly with age, and a significant reduction was already apparent by age approximately 41. There was a strong correlation between observed TCR beta diversity and the percentage of naive T cells measured by flow cytometry. Because donor CMV infection status was unknown, age-related changes in expanded clonotypes were potentially confounded. Conclusive comparison of naive and antigen-experienced compartments was prevented by the profiling of bulk unsorted PBMCs. Estimates of total diversity based on one million sequenced T cells were considered lower bounds and underestimates. Compared with the aged group, more naive CD4+ T cells, fewer expanded clones and increased TCR diversity were shown by the long-lived group, suggesting age selection.

CDR1 and CDR2 were assigned from the germline V gene as SGHVS and FNYEAQ. Trimming removed 2 bases from V and 4 bases from J; the gene matches leave 13 bases unexplained. The CDR3 covers 18 residues, taking in both the cysteine and the phenylalanine. Just the 54-base CDR3 DNA is kept, in frame starting at base 1. This clonotype was sampled from a man at least 80 years old in good health. Recombination connected TRBV7-6 to TRBJ2-2; TRBD2 fits 7 bases in the junction. Sequences were obtained from blood. The CDR3 reads CASSLRSESGTGTGELFF. In nucleotide form, the sequence is TGTGCCAGCAGCTTACGTTCAGAAAGCGGGACCGGCACCGGGGAGCTGTTTTTT. The reference TRBV7-6 and TRBJ2-2 proteins fill in what lies around the CDR3, so the full variable domain reads GAGVSQSPRYKVTKRGQDVALRCDPISGHVSLYWYRQALGQGPEFLTYFNYEAQQDKSGLPNDRFSAERPEGSISTLTIQRTEQRDSAMYRCASSLRSESGTGTGELFFGEGSRLTVL.